Sequencing of this T cell receptor beta chain was carried out in a study of Graves' ophthalmopathy and Graves' hyperthyroidism. Overall study findings and caveats: The model flagged ophthalmopathy progression at approximately 66% sensitivity and about 72% specificity. Distinction of ophthalmopathy from stable hyperthyroidism by a 13-signature model reached approximately 90% sensitivity and 70% to 83% specificity.

The CDR3 extends over 16 amino acids. V dropped 5 bases and J dropped 2; count of bases not matched to a gene: 6. The study excluded patients with other autoimmune diseases, uncontrolled infections, pregnancy or lactation. This clonotype showed up many times. The antigen remains unidentified. For repertoire sequencing, the TCR beta CDR3 regions were amplified from RNA transcripts. Investigators did first-round RT-PCR with HTBI primers, then second-round multiplex PCR. TCRdb passed the multiplex PCR reads through MiXCR, listing each CDR3 protein once. The sample records hundreds of thousands of distinct CDR3 sequences, about 22% being singletons.

The rearrangement links TRBV12-3 or TRBV12-4 to TRBJ1-5; the match to TRBD1 covers 10 bases. The material sequenced was peripheral blood. The sequence came from a woman in her fifties or sixties with Graves' ophthalmopathy. The CDR3 DNA follows: TGTGCCAGCAGTCTTTCGGACAGGGGGGGCAATCAGCCCCAGCATTTT. Amino acids: CASSLSDRGGNQPQHF.